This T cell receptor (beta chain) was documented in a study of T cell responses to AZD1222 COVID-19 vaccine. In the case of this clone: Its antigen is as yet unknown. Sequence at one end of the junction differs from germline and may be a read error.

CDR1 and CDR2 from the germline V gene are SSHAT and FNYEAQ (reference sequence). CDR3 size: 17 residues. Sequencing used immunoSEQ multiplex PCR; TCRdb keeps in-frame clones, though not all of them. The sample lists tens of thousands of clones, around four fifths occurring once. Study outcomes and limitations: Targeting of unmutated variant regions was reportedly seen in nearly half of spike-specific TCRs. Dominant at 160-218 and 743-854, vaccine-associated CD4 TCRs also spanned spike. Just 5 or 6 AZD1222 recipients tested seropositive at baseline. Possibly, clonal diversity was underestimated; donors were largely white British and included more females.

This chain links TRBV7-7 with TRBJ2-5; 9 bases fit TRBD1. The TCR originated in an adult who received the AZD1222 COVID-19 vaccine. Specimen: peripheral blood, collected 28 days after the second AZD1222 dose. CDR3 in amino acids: CASSPTLPGQGPETQYF. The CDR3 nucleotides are TGTGCTAGCAGCCCAACACTCCCGGGACAGGGACCAGAGACCCAGTACTTC.